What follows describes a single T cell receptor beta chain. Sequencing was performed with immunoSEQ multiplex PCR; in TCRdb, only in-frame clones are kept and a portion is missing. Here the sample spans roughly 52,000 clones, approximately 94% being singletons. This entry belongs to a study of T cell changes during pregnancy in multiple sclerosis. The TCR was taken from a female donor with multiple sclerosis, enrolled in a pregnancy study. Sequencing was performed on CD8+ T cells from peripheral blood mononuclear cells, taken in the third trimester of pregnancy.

CDR3 residues: CASRDLGEGSTDTQYF. CDR3 nucleotides: TGTGCCAGCAGGGATCTCGGGGAGGGAAGCACAGATACGCAGTATTTT. The chain carries TRBV2 and TRBJ2-3, with 7 bases identical to TRBD2. The V segment lost 6 bases and the J segment 0 bases; nucleotides outside the gene matches: 9. In germline, CDR1 is SNHLY, CDR2 FYNNEI. The CDR3 runs 16 residues.